The 13 T cell receptor beta chains reported below all come from one sample, sequenced in a study of Graves' ophthalmopathy and Graves' hyperthyroidism. For repertoire sequencing, the TCR beta CDR3 regions were amplified from RNA transcripts. Scientists carried out first-round RT-PCR using HTBI primers and then a second-round multiplex PCR. TCRdb re-called the multiplex PCR reads through MiXCR, storing one row per CDR3 protein. This sample yields hundreds of thousands of distinct CDR3 sequences, of which 22% are seen a single time; roughly 6.9% belongs to the top ten. Sequenced: peripheral blood. The receptor set was obtained from a woman younger than 30 with stable Graves' hyperthyroidism. Some clones in this sample may be carry-over from other donors' samples.

Ten or more counts support this clonotype. The gene calls are TRBV25-1 and TRBJ2-5, with D unclear. The CDR3 has 14 residues. The germline gives CDR1 MGHDK, CDR2 SYGVNS. V gave up 5 bases and J gave up 5 bases, with 15 bases separating them. The CDR3 loop reads CASSLVGPLETQYF. The DNA for the CDR3 is TGTGCCAGCAGTTTGGTGGGCCCGCTGGAGACCCAGTACTTC.

V usage is TRBV30 and J usage is TRBJ1-5; no clear D gene. V was clipped by 2 bases and J by 4 bases, with 6 bases between them. This CDR3 is built from 12 residues. Germline CDR1 is GTSNPN and CDR2 is SVGIG (reference sequence). The CDR3 region is CAWSLRNQPQHF. In nucleotides, the CDR3 is TGTGCCTGGAGTTTGAGGAATCAGCCCCAGCATTTT.

This clonotype occurred many times. This rearrangement joins TRBV20-1 to TRBJ2-5; 9 bases match TRBD1. From germline, CDR1 is DFQATT and CDR2 SNEGSKA (reference sequence). The V and J ends lost 6 bases and 3 bases, in that order; junction bases with no gene match: 5. CDR3 length equals 13 residues. The CDR3 DNA sequence: TGCAGTGCCCTGGGACAGGGAGAAGAGACCCAGTACTTC. Encoded protein: CSALGQGEETQYF.

This clonotype has ten or more counts. This sequence joins TRBV6-2 or TRBV6-3 and TRBJ2-5; 7 bases fit TRBD2. The CDR3 contains 14 residues. The V segment lost 6 bases and the J segment 2 bases; nucleotides outside the gene matches: 6. Germline CDR1 and CDR2: MNHEY and SVGEGT. The CDR3 sequence is CASRVAGVQETQYF. CDR3 sequence (DNA): TGTGCCAGCAGGGTCGCGGGGGTACAAGAGACCCAGTACTTC.

At least ten counts were recorded for this clonotype. This chain joins TRBV6-1 and TRBJ1-3, with 7 bases fitting TRBD1. CDR1 is MNHNS and CDR2 is SASEGT in the germline V gene. The CDR3 length is 15 residues. The V segment lost 7 bases and the J segment 2 bases; nucleotides outside the gene matches: 8. The CDR3 loop reads CASTRQGLTGNTIYF. In DNA, the CDR3 is TGTGCCAGCACCCGACAGGGATTGACTGGAAACACCATATATTTT.

In its sample, this clonotype was seen many times. This chain links TRBV11-2 with TRBJ1-1; D call uncertain. CDR3 length: 12 amino acids. Germline V CDR1 and CDR2: SGHAT, FQNNGV. As DNA, the CDR3 is TGTGCTTATGCTACGGGGAACACTGAAGCTTTCTTT. Translated, it gives CAYATGNTEAFF.

Many counts were recorded for this clonotype. The chain carries TRBV29-1 and TRBJ1-1; D gene uncertain. V lost 4 bases, J lost 4 bases, and 10 bases lay in between. Germline V gene sequence: CDR1 SQVTM, CDR2 ANQGSEA. This CDR3 contains 12 residues. The CDR3 protein is CSVVDPGTEAFF. For the CDR3, the DNA is TGCAGCGTTGTTGACCCGGGCACTGAAGCTTTCTTT.

This clonotype was detected many times. This chain uses TRBV28 with TRBJ2-7; D may correspond to TRBD1 or TRBD2 (6 bases each). CDR1 is MDHEN, CDR2 SYDVKM, per germline. Trimming took off 7 bases at V and 1 base at J, with 17 bases between the two ends. CDR3 size: 15 residues. CDR3 nucleotide sequence: TGTGCCAGCACCCCTTCGGGGGCAGTGTCCTACGAGCAGTACTTC. This translates into CASTPSGAVSYEQYF.

This clonotype was counted a single time. The rearrangement joins TRBV12-3 or TRBV12-4 to TRBJ1-5; a weak D match, TRBD1 (6 bases). The CDR3 contains 13 residues. V lost 7 bases and J lost 4, with 11 bases in between. CDR3 sequence: CASTDTGNQPQHF. The CDR3 DNA follows: TGTGCCAGCACTGATACAGGGAATCAGCCCCAGCATTTT.

The gene calls are TRBV12-3 or TRBV12-4 and TRBJ2-2; D call uncertain. This CDR3 has 16 amino acids. V lost 4 bases to trimming and J lost 0 bases, with 12 bases between them. The CDR3 sequence is CASSYRTGANTGELFF. CDR3 coding DNA: TGTGCCAGCAGTTATCGGACCGGAGCGAACACCGGGGAGCTGTTTTTT.

This clonotype came up many times. V is TRBV12-3 or TRBV12-4 and J is TRBJ2-7; D is undetermined. This CDR3 spans 13 amino acids. The ends were cut back, 6 bases at V and 3 bases at J, with 12 bases in the middle. The CDR3 nucleotides are TGTGCCAGCAGCGAATTCGACATCTACGAGCAGTACTTC. Its protein product is CASSEFDIYEQYF.

This clonotype was seen a handful of times. The V call is TRBV6-1, the J call TRBJ1-3, with unresolved D. The CDR3 consists of 15 residues. Germline V CDR1 and CDR2: MNHNS, SASEGT. Trimming took off 7 bases at V and 0 bases at J, with 13 bases between the two ends. The CDR3 region is CASMERASSGNTIYF. CDR3 bases: TGTGCCAGCATGGAAAGGGCCAGCTCTGGAAACACCATATATTTT.

V gene TRBV7-8 combines with J gene TRBJ2-7; D remains ambiguous. The CDR3 is made up of 13 amino acids. The ends were cut back, 1 base at V and 6 bases at J, with 10 bases in the middle. CDR1 and CDR2 (germline): SGHVS, FQNEAQ. This chain's CDR3 is CASSLVGRLEQYF. Here the CDR3 DNA reads TGTGCCAGCAGCTTAGTTGGACGACTCGAGCAGTACTTC.